These 18 T cell receptor beta chains were all obtained from the same sample, sequenced in a study of neurological immune-mediated disorders. TCRdb used MiXCR to reprocess the 5' RACE reads, holding one entry per CDR3 protein. The sample includes about 38,000 distinct CDR3 sequences, around 5% seen only once; the top ten take roughly 9%. The sample was CD4+ T cells from blood. These receptors were taken from a young man in good health.

Ten or more counts support this clonotype. This chain connects TRBV7-9 to TRBJ2-3; the D gene is possibly TRBD2 (5 bases). The CDR3 sequence is 13 residues long. The germline V and J ends were trimmed by 5 bases and 5 bases, with 11 bases remaining between them. CDR1 is SEHNR and CDR2 is FQNEAQ in the germline V gene (reference sequence). Written as DNA, the CDR3 is TGTGCCAGCAGCGCCCCTAGCCTAGATACGCAGTATTTT. Its translation: CASSAPSLDTQYF.

In its sample, this clonotype was seen many times. V is TRBV7-8 and J is TRBJ1-1, with D possibly TRBD1 on 6 matching bases. V was pared by 1 base and J by 5 bases, with 11 bases between. Per the germline V gene, CDR1 is SGHVS and CDR2 is FQNEAQ. CDR3 length equals 14 residues. The CDR3 here is CASSLVGGGTEAFF. The CDR3, as DNA: TGTGCCAGCAGCTTAGTTGGGGGCGGGACTGAAGCTTTCTTT. The entire variable domain, with the rest obtained from reference TRBV7-8 and TRBJ1-1, is as follows: GAGVSQSPRYKVAKRGQDVALRCDPISGHVSLFWYQQALGQGPEFLTYFQNEAQLDKSGLPSDRFFAERPEGSVSTLKIQRTQQEDSAVYLCASSLVGGGTEAFFGQGTRLTVV.

This clonotype was detected ten times or more. The chain has TRBV9 and TRBJ2-1; 9 nucleotides match TRBD1. In germline, CDR1 is SGDLS, CDR2 YYNGEE. This CDR3 spans 16 amino acids. V was pared by 4 bases and J by 2 bases, with 7 bases of the junction left unmatched. CDR3 DNA sequence: TGTGCCAGCAGCCAACTTACAGGGGGCCCCTACAATGAGCAGTTCTTC. Translating it yields CASSQLTGGPYNEQFF.

This clonotype was seen at least ten times. This rearrangement joins TRBV5-1 to TRBJ2-5; D unresolved. Trimming removed 4 bases at V and 2 bases at J, with 9 bases between. Germline-derived CDR1 and CDR2 are SGHRS and YFSETQ. This CDR3 contains 13 residues. The CDR3 sequence: CASSGQVQETQYF. The CDR3 DNA is TGCGCCAGCAGCGGTCAGGTACAAGAGACCCAGTACTTC.

This clonotype was recorded at least ten times. This chain links TRBV6-5 with TRBJ1-5; D is unresolved. CDR3 size: 13 residues. Trimming shortened V by 2 bases and J by 9 bases, and 11 bases separated the two germline ends. Germline assignment: CDR1 MNHEY and CDR2 SVGAGI. The CDR3 coding sequence is TGTGCCAGCAGTTACGGGCTGGATCGGCCCCAGCATTTT. Residues: CASSYGLDRPQHF.

This clonotype was counted at least ten times. The chain is built from TRBV5-1 and TRBJ1-2; no clear D. The CDR3 covers 15 residues. Germline values: CDR1 SGHRS, CDR2 YFSETQ. V lost 0 bases and J 2 bases, leaving 11 bases between the germline ends. The CDR3 DNA follows: TGCGCCAGCAGCTTGGAGGACGGAAAGAACTATGGCTACACCTTC. Protein product: CASSLEDGKNYGYTF.

There are many counts of this clonotype. The CDR3 loop is CAISPRADYGYTF. The CDR3 DNA sequence: TGTGCCATCAGCCCCAGGGCCGACTATGGCTACACCTTC. V usage is TRBV10-3 and J usage is TRBJ1-2, with D perhaps TRBD1 (5 bases). CDR1 and CDR2 from the germline V gene are ENHRY and SYGVKD. This CDR3 contains 13 residues. The germline V and J ends were trimmed by 6 bases and 3 bases, with 11 bases remaining between them.

This clonotype has ten or more counts. V and J are TRBV20-1 and TRBJ2-5; TRBD1 matches 10 bases. Germline V gene data show CDR1 as DFQATT and CDR2 as SNEGSKA (reference sequence). With 3 bases clipped from V and 5 bases from J, the junction kept 12 bases outside the gene matches. The CDR3 is 16 amino acids. The CDR3 nucleotides are TGCAGTGCTAGTCCCTTGGACAGGGGGTTAGGGGAGACCCAGTACTTC. Translated: CSASPLDRGLGETQYF.

At least ten counts were recorded for this clonotype. The chain links TRBV7-2 to TRBJ1-5, with D tentatively TRBD1 (5 bases). Trimming pared 1 base from V and 3 bases from J, leaving 10 bases between. This CDR3 is 15 amino acids long. Germline V gene lookup returns CDR1 SGHTA and CDR2 FQGNSA. The CDR3 sequence is CASSLVGAVNQPQHF. The CDR3 DNA follows: TGTGCCAGCAGCTTAGTTGGGGCGGTCAATCAGCCCCAGCATTTT.

The chain links TRBV5-4 to TRBJ1-1, with D perhaps matching TRBD1 (6 bases). V was pared by 3 bases and J by 0 bases, with 18 bases between. The CDR3 contains 17 residues. Germline CDR1 is SGHNT and CDR2 is YYREEE (reference sequence). CDR3 nucleotides: TGTGCCAGCAGCTCCGACAGGATTAAGACCCTGAACACTGAAGCTTTCTTT. This codes for CASSSDRIKTLNTEAFF.

This clonotype was counted many times. This chain connects TRBV7-3 to TRBJ2-1, with D perhaps TRBD1 or TRBD2 (6 bases each). V was cut by 6 bases and J by 9 bases, with 9 bases left in between. This CDR3 comprises 11 residues. Germline CDR1 is SGHTA and CDR2 is FQGTGA. CDR3 sequence: CASREGGEQFF. For the CDR3, the DNA is TGTGCCAGCAGGGAGGGGGGTGAGCAGTTCTTC. The full variable domain, its missing parts supplied by reference TRBV7-3 and TRBJ2-1, is GAGVSQTPSNKVTEKGKYVELRCDPISGHTALYWYRQSLGQGPEFLIYFQGTGAADDSGLPNDRFFAVRPEGSVSTLKIQRTERGDSAVYLCASREGGEQFFGPGTRLTVL.

This clonotype was counted many times. The chain couples TRBV7-2 to TRBJ2-3; D is uncertain. The CDR3 is 13 amino acids. Germline CDR1 reads SGHTA; CDR2 reads FQGNSA. Trimming removed 5 bases at V and 14 bases at J, with 20 bases between. The DNA for the CDR3 is TGTGCCAGCAGCCCCCCCACCAGAATTGAAAGGTATTTT. Its translation: CASSPPTRIERYF.

This clonotype was counted ten times or more. The chain joins TRBV14 to TRBJ2-7; a possible D gene is TRBD1 (5 bases). The CDR3 is made up of 13 amino acids. The germline gives CDR1 SGHDN, CDR2 FVKESK. The V gene lost 4 bases and the J gene lost 1 base, with 8 bases spanning the gap. CDR3 coding DNA: TGTGCCAGCAGCCTCCGACAGTCCTACGAGCAGTACTTC. Translating gives CASSLRQSYEQYF.

This clonotype was detected ten times or more. The chain is built from TRBV5-1 and TRBJ1-4, with D perhaps matching TRBD1 (6 bases). This CDR3 comprises 15 residues. CDR1 SGHRS and CDR2 YFSETQ come from the germline V gene. Trimming pared 1 base from V and 7 bases from J, leaving 14 bases between. The CDR3 DNA reads TGCGCCAGCAGCTTGCCGGCAGGGGAGAGTGAAAAACTGTTTTTT. It encodes CASSLPAGESEKLFF.

This clonotype was counted at least ten times. DNA for the CDR3: TGCAGTGCTAGTTCCTTTGCGGTCCGCGGGGGACCCACAGATACGCAGTATTTT. Encoded protein: CSASSFAVRGGPTDTQYF. The rearrangement uses TRBV20-1 and TRBJ2-3; TRBD2 matches at 7 bases. Germline V lookup: CDR1 DFQATT, CDR2 SNEGSKA (reference sequence). This CDR3 is built from 18 residues. V shed 3 bases and J 2 bases; nucleotides not matched to a gene: 17.

About this clonotype: Since a much larger clone is just one base distant, this may be a read error. The rearrangement joins TRBV7-3 to TRBJ2-1; D is unclear. CDR3 size: 13 residues. Looked up from germline, CDR1 is SGHTA and CDR2 is FQGTGA. The CDR3 here is CANSPTTTGEQFF. Here the CDR3 DNA reads TGTGCCAACAGCCCAACTACGACGGGTGAGCAGTTCTTC.

There are many counts of this clonotype. The CDR3 reads CASSLAQGLNTGELFF. CDR3 nucleotide sequence: TGTGCCAGCAGCTTAGCCCAGGGATTGAACACCGGGGAGCTGTTTTTT. The V gene is TRBV7-8, the J gene TRBJ2-2; D possibly corresponds to TRBD1 (5 bases). Germline values: CDR1 SGHVS, CDR2 FQNEAQ. Trimming stripped 0 bases from V and 1 base from J, with 9 bases between. The CDR3 extends over 16 amino acids.

This clonotype was counted many times. The rearrangement links TRBV14 to TRBJ1-2; D is unclear. V dropped 0 bases and J dropped 7 bases, with 12 bases sitting between them. The CDR3 sequence is 14 residues long. Germline V gene sequence: CDR1 SGHDN, CDR2 FVKESK. The CDR3 is CASSQDRAASGYTF. The DNA of the CDR3 is TGTGCCAGCAGCCAAGATCGTGCGGCGAGTGGCTACACCTTC.